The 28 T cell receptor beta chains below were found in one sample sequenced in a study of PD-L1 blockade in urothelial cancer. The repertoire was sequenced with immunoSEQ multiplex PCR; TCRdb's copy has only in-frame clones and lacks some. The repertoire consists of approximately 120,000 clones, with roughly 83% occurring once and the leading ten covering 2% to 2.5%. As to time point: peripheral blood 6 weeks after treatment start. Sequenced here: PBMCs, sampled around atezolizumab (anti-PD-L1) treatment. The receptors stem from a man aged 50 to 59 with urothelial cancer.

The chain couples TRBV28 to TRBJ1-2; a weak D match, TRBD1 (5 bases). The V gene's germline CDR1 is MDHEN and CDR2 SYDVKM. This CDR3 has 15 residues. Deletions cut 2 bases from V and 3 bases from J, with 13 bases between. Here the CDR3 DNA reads TGTGCCAGCAGTTTAGGGGCAGGCAGACACTATGGCTACACCTTC. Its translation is CASSLGAGRHYGYTF.

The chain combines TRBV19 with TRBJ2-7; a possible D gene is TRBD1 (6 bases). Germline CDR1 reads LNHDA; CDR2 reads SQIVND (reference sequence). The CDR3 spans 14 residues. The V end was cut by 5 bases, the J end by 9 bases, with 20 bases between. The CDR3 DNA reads TGTGCCAGTAGTTTGGGGACAAGTGGTACACGGCAGTACTTC. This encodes CASSLGTSGTRQYF.

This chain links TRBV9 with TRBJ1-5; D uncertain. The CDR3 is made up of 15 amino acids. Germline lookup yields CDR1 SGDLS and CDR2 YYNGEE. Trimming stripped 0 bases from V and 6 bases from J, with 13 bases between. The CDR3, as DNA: TGTGCCAGCAGCGTAGGAGGATCCTCCGCTCAGCCCCAGCATTTT. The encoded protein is CASSVGGSSAQPQHF.

The CDR3 reads CASIPNPGHSNQPQHF. The DNA for the CDR3 is TGCGCCAGCATCCCAAATCCGGGACATAGCAATCAGCCCCAGCATTTT. The chain recombines TRBV5-1 with TRBJ1-5; perhaps TRBD1 as D (6 bases). V was clipped by 6 bases and J by 0 bases, with 16 bases between them. The CDR3 sequence is 16 residues long. The V gene's germline CDR1 is SGHRS and CDR2 YFSETQ.

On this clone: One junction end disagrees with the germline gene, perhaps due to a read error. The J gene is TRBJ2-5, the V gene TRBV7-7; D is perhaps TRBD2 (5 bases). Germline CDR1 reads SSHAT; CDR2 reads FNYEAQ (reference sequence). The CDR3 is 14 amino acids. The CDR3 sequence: CASSPGLSGETQYF. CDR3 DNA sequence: TGTGCTAGCAGCCCGGGATTATCCGGAGAGACCCAGTACTTC.

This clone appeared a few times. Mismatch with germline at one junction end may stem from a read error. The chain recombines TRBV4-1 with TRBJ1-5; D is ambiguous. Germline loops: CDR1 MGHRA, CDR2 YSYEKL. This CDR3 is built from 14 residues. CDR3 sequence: CASSQDRSDQPQHF. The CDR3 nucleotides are TGCGCCAGCAGCCAAGACCGTAGCGATCAGCCCCAGCATTTT.

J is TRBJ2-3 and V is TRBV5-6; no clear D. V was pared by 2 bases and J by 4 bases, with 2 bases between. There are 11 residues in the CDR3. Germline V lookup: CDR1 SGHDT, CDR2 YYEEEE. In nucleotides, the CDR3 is TGTGCCAGCAGCTTCGCAGATACGCAGTATTTT. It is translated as CASSFADTQYF.

The CDR3 nucleotides are TGTGCCAGCTCACCCGGACAGGGTCGCGAGCAGTACTTC. The encoded protein is CASSPGQGREQYF. The rearrangement links TRBV18 to TRBJ2-7, with 8 bases identical to TRBD1. The ends lost 3 bases at V and 6 bases at J; junction bases unmatched: 4. This CDR3 is 13 amino acids long. Per germline, CDR1 KGHSH and CDR2 LQKENI.

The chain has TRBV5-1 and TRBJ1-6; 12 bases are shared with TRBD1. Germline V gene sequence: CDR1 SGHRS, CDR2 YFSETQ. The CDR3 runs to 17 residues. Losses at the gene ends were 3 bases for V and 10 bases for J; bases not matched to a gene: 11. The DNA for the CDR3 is TGCGCCAGCAGCTGGAGAGGGACAGGGGGCTCGAGGTCACCCCTCCACTTT. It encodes CASSWRGTGGSRSPLHF.

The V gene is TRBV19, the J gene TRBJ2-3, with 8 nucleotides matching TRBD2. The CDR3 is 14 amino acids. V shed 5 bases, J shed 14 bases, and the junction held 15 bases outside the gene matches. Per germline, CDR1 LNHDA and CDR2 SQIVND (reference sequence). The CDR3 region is CASSPAGLAKGRYF. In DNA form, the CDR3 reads TGTGCCAGTAGTCCGGCCGGACTAGCTAAAGGGAGGTATTTT.

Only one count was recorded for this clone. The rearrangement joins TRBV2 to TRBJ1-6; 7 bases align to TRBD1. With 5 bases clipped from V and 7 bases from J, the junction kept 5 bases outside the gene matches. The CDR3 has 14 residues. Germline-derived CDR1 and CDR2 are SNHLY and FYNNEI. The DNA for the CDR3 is TGTGCCAGCAGTTCCGGGACAGACAATTCACCCCTCCACTTT. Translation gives CASSSGTDNSPLHF.

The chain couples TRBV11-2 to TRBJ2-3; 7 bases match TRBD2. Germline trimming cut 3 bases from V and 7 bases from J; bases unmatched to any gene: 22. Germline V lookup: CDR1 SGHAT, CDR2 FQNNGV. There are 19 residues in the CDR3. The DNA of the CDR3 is TGTGCCAGCAGCTTTGGGAGGAGCGGGAAAGGGGTAGATTCACATACGCAGTATTTT. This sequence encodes CASSFGRSGKGVDSHTQYF.

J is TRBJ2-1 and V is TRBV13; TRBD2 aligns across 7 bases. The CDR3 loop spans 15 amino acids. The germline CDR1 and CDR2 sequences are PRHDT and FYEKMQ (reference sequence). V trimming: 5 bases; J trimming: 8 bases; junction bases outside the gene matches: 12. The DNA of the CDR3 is TGTGCCAGCAGCCCCAGACTAGCTAGGGCCGATGAGCAGTTCTTC. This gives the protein CASSPRLARADEQFF. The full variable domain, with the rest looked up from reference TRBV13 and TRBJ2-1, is AAGVIQSPRHLIKEKRETATLKCYPIPRHDTVYWYQQGPGQDPQFLISFYEKMQSDKGSIPDRFSAQQFSDYHSELNMSSLELGDSALYFCASSPRLARADEQFFGPGTRLTVL.

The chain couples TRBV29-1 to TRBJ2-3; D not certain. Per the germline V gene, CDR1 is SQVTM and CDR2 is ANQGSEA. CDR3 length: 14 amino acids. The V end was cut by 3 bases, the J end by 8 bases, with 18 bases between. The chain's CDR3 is CSVESGPARGTQYF. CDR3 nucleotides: TGCAGCGTTGAGTCTGGGCCGGCCCGTGGTACGCAGTATTTT.

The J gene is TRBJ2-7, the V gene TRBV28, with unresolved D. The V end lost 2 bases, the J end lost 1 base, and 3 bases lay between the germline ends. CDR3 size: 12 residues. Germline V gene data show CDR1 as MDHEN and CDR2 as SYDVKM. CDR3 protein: CASSLTSYEQYF. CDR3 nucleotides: TGTGCCAGCAGTTTAACATCCTACGAGCAGTACTTC.

This CDR3 is CASLNRGGLAGTYNEQFF. The CDR3 nucleotides are TGTGCAAGCCTCAATCGGGGGGGACTAGCGGGTACCTACAATGAGCAGTTCTTC. The V and J genes are TRBV12-2 and TRBJ2-1; TRBD2, the table's D call, was not compared with the DNA. TRBV12-2 is classified as a pseudogene. The CDR3 has 18 residues.

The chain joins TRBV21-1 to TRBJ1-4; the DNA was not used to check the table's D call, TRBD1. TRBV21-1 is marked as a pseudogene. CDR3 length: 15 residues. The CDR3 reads CASSNSGTGGEKLFF. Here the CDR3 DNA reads TGTGCCAGCAGCAACAGCGGAACAGGGGGGGAAAAACTGTTTTTT.

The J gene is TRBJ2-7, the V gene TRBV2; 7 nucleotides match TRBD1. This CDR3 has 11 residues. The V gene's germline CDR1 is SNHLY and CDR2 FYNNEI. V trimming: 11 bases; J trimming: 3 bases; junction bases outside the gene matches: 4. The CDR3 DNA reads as TGTGCCGGGACAGAGATCTACGAGCAGTACTTC. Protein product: CAGTEIYEQYF.

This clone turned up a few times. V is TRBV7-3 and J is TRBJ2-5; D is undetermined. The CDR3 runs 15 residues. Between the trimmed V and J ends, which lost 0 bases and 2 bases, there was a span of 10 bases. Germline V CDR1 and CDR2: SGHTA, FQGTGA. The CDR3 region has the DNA TGTGCCAGCAGCTTAACCTTTGGGCCACAAGAGACCCAGTACTTC. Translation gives CASSLTFGPQETQYF.

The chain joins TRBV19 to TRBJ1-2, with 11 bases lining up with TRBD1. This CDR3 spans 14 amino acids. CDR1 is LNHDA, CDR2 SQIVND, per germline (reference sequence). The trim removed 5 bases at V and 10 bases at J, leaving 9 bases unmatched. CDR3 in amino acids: CASSPSGTGGSYTF. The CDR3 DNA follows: TGTGCCAGTAGTCCTTCTGGGACAGGGGGTTCCTACACCTTC. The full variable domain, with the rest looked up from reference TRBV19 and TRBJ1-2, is DGGITQSPKYLFRKEGQNVTLSCEQNLNHDAMYWYRQDPGQGLRLIYYSQIVNDFQKGDIAEGYSVSREKKESFPLTVTSAQKNPTAFYLCASSPSGTGGSYTFGSGTRLTVV.

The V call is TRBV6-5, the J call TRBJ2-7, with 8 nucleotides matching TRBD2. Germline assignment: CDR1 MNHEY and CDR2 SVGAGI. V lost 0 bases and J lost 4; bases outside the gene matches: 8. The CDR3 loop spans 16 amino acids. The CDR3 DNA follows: TGTGCCAGCAGTTACTCGCCGGGAGGGCGGATATACGAGCAGTACTTC. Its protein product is CASSYSPGGRIYEQYF.

CDR3: CASSKYRAAGGETQYF. In DNA, the CDR3 is TGTGCCAGCAGCAAATATCGGGCGGCAGGGGGAGAGACCCAGTACTTC. The gene calls are TRBV4-2 and TRBJ2-5; 7 bases agree with TRBD1. J lost 4 bases, V lost 5 bases, and 13 bases had no gene match. Germline CDR1 is LGHNA and CDR2 is YNFKEQ. CDR3 length: 16 residues.

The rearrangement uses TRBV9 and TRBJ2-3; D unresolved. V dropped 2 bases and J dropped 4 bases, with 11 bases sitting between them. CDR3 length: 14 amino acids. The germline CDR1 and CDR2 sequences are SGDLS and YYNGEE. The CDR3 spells CASSVANSADTQYF. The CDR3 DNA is TGTGCCAGCAGCGTCGCGAATTCCGCAGATACGCAGTATTTT.

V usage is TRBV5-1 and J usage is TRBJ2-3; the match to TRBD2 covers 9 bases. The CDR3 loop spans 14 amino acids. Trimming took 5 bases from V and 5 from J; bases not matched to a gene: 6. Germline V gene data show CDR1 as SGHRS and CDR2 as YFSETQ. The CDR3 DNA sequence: TGCGCCAGCAGACTAGCGGGTATGGGAGATACGCAGTATTTT. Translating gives CASRLAGMGDTQYF. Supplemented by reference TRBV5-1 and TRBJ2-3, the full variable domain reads KAGVTQTPRYLIKTRGQQVTLSCSPISGHRSVSWYQQTPGQGLQFLFEYFSETQRNKGNFPGRFSGRQFSNSRSEMNVSTLELGDSALYLCASRLAGMGDTQYFGPGTRLTVL.

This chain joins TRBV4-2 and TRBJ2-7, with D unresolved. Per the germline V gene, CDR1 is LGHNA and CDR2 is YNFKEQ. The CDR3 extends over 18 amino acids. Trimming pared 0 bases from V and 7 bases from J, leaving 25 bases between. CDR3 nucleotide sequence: TGTGCCAGCAGCCAAGACTCCAACGTCCGCATAACCCTACGAGAGCAGTACTTC. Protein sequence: CASSQDSNVRITLREQYF.

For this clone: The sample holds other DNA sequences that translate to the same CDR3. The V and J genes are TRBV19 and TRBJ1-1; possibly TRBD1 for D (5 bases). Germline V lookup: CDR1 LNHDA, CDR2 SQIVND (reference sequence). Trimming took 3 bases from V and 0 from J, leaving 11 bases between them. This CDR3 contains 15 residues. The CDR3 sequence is CASSIPGGVNTEAFF. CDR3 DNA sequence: TGTGCCAGTAGTATTCCGGGGGGGGTGAACACTGAAGCTTTCTTT. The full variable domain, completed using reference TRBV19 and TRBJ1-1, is DGGITQSPKYLFRKEGQNVTLSCEQNLNHDAMYWYRQDPGQGLRLIYYSQIVNDFQKGDIAEGYSVSREKKESFPLTVTSAQKNPTAFYLCASSIPGGVNTEAFFGQGTRLTVV.

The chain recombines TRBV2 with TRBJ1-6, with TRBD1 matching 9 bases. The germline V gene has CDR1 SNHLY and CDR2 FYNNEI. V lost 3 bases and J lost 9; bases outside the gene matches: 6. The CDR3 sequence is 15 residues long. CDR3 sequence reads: CASSEGQGFGSPLHF. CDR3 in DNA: TGTGCCAGCAGTGAGGGACAGGGCTTCGGTTCACCCCTCCACTTT.

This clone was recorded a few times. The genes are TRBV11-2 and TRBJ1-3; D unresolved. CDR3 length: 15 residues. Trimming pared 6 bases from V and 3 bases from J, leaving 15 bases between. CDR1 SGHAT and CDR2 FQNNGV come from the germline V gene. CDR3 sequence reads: CASRQRTLSGNTIYF. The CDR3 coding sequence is TGTGCCAGCAGACAGAGGACTCTTAGTGGAAACACCATATATTTT.